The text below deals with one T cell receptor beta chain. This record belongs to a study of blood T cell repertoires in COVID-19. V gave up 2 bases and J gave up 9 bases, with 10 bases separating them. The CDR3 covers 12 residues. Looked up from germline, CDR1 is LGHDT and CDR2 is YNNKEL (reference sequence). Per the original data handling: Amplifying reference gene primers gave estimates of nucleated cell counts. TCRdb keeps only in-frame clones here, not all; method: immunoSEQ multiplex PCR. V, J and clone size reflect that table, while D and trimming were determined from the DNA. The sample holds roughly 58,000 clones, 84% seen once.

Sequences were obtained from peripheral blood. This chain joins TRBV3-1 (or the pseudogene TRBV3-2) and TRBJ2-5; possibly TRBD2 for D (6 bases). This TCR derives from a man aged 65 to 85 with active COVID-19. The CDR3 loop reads CASSQKGGAQYF. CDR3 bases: TGTGCCAGCAGCCAAAAGGGAGGAGCCCAGTACTTC.